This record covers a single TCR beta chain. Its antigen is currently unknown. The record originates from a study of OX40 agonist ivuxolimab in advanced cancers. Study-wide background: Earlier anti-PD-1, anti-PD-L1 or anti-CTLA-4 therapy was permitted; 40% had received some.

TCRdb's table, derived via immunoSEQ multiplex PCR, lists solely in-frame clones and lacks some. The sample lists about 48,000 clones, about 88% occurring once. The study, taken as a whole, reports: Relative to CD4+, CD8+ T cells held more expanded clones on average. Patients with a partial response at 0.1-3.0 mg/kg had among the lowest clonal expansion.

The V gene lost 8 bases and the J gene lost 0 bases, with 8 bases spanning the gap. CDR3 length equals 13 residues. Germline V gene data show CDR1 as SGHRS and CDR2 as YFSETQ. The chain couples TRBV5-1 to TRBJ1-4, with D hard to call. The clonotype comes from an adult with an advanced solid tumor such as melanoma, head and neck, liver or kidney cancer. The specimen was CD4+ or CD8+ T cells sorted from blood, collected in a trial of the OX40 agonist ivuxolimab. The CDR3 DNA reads TGCGCCAGGGTCCGGGCAACTAATGAAAAACTGTTTTTT. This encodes CARVRATNEKLFF.